The rows below give T cell receptor beta chains drawn from one sample of a study of cytomegalovirus exposure and HLA in healthy donors. Sequencing used immunoSEQ multiplex PCR; TCRdb keeps in-frame clones, though not all of them. The sample has over 150,000 clones, 70% to 85% seen once; the top ten hold 3.7%. Specimen: PBMCs. These receptors were collected from a woman in her sixties in good health and CMV-seropositive. CDR3s include the opening cysteine and the closing phenylalanine or tryptophan. Each record gives: clone size, J gene, V gene, D gene, CDR3 protein, CDR3 DNA. The D gene is left open where the match is weak. Clone size, where shown, is once, few, many, or a class for clones that have expanded.

clone size: -; J gene: TRBJ1-4; V gene: TRBV30; D gene: -; CDR3 protein: CAWSPPHGTTNEKLFF; CDR3 DNA: TGTGCCTGGAGTCCACCTCACGGTACAACTAATGAAAAACTGTTTTTT
clone size: -; J gene: TRBJ2-1; V gene: TRBV7-8; D gene: TRBD1; CDR3 protein: CASSQQGNEQFF; CDR3 DNA: TGTGCCAGCAGCCAACAGGGGAATGAGCAGTTCTTC
clone size: few; J gene: TRBJ2-1; V gene: TRBV7-6; D gene: TRBD2; CDR3 protein: CASSSGLAGTNEQFF; CDR3 DNA: TGTGCCAGCAGCTCGGGACTAGCGGGAACTAATGAGCAGTTCTTC
clone size: -; J gene: TRBJ2-7; V gene: TRBV6-4; D gene: TRBD2; CDR3 protein: CASSQAGGPYEQYF; CDR3 DNA: TGTGCCAGCAGTCAAGCGGGAGGGCCTTACGAGCAGTACTTC
clone size: -; J gene: TRBJ2-7; V gene: TRBV6-5; D gene: -; CDR3 protein: CASSYGPRGSYEQYF; CDR3 DNA: TGTGCCAGCAGTTACGGGCCCAGGGGAAGCTACGAGCAGTACTTC
clone size: -; J gene: TRBJ2-7; V gene: TRBV28; D gene: -; CDR3 protein: CASSLTSGAEQYF; CDR3 DNA: TGTGCCAGCAGTTTAACCTCAGGGGCCGAGCAGTACTTC
clone size: -; J gene: TRBJ1-2; V gene: TRBV5-6; D gene: TRBD1; CDR3 protein: CASSPMDRFYGYTF; CDR3 DNA: TGTGCCAGCAGCCCCATGGACAGGTTCTATGGCTACACCTTC
clone size: -; J gene: TRBJ1-1; V gene: TRBV27; D gene: TRBD1; CDR3 protein: CASSFIKTGVNTEAFF; CDR3 DNA: TGTGCCAGCAGTTTCATCAAGACAGGGGTGAACACTGAAGCTTTCTTT
clone size: -; J gene: TRBJ2-5; V gene: TRBV28; D gene: -; CDR3 protein: CASSIRVGKTQYF; CDR3 DNA: TGTGCCAGCAGTATCAGGGTGGGGAAGACCCAGTACTTC
clone size: -; J gene: TRBJ1-2; V gene: TRBV5-1; D gene: -; CDR3 protein: CASSLDMGRRGYTF; CDR3 DNA: TGCGCCAGCAGCTTGGATATGGGCAGAAGGGGCTACACCTTC
clone size: -; J gene: TRBJ2-3; V gene: TRBV27; D gene: TRBD2; CDR3 protein: CASSLTSGRIKGDTQYF; CDR3 DNA: TGTGCCAGCAGTTTGACTAGCGGGAGAATAAAGGGAGATACGCAGTATTTT
clone size: once; J gene: TRBJ1-1; V gene: TRBV28; D gene: -; CDR3 protein: CASSPPRSRAEAFF; CDR3 DNA: TGTGCCAGCAGTCCCCCGAGGTCTCGGGCTGAAGCTTTCTTT
clone size: few; J gene: TRBJ2-2; V gene: TRBV7-9; D gene: TRBD1; CDR3 protein: CASSGWGQTKMDTGELFF; CDR3 DNA: TGTGCCAGCAGCGGCTGGGGACAGACGAAAATGGACACCGGGGAGCTGTTTTTT
clone size: once; J gene: TRBJ2-1; V gene: TRBV2; D gene: TRBD2; CDR3 protein: CASSEREFGNEQFF; CDR3 DNA: TGTGCCAGCAGTGAGCGGGAGTTTGGTAATGAGCAGTTCTTC
clone size: -; J gene: TRBJ1-6; V gene: TRBV7-2; D gene: TRBD1; CDR3 protein: CASSYRGGNSPLHF; CDR3 DNA: TGTGCCAGCAGTTACAGGGGTGGTAATTCACCCCTCCACTTT
clone size: -; J gene: TRBJ1-6; V gene: TRBV7-2; D gene: -; CDR3 protein: CASSAGQYNSPLHF; CDR3 DNA: TGTGCCAGCAGCGCCGGACAGTATAATTCACCCCTCCACTTT
clone size: -; J gene: TRBJ2-3; V gene: TRBV6-5; D gene: -; CDR3 protein: CASSDTSTDTQYF; CDR3 DNA: TGTGCCAGCAGTGATACTAGCACAGATACGCAGTATTTT
clone size: -; J gene: TRBJ2-2; V gene: TRBV5-4; D gene: TRBD1; CDR3 protein: CASSLLRTGRDTGELFF; CDR3 DNA: TGTGCCAGCAGCTTGCTCCGGACAGGGCGGGACACCGGGGAGCTGTTTTTT
clone size: -; J gene: TRBJ2-3; V gene: TRBV30; D gene: -; CDR3 protein: CAWRSFTDTQYF; CDR3 DNA: TGTGCCTGGAGGAGTTTCACAGATACGCAGTATTTT
clone size: -; J gene: TRBJ1-1; V gene: TRBV5-6; D gene: TRBD1; CDR3 protein: CASSLTGARSVGAFF; CDR3 DNA: TGTGCCAGCAGCTTGACAGGGGCGCGCTCTGTTGGAGCTTTCTTT
clone size: -; J gene: TRBJ1-2; V gene: TRBV28; D gene: -; CDR3 protein: CASVQGGSNYGYTF; CDR3 DNA: TGTGCCAGCGTGCAGGGAGGATCTAACTATGGCTACACCTTC
clone size: -; J gene: TRBJ2-5; V gene: TRBV11-2; D gene: -; CDR3 protein: CASSLNKRETQYF; CDR3 DNA: TGTGCCAGCAGCTTAAACAAGCGGGAGACCCAGTACTTC
clone size: -; J gene: TRBJ2-7; V gene: TRBV5-6; D gene: -; CDR3 protein: CASSSGHSYEQYF; CDR3 DNA: TGTGCCAGCAGCTCTGGGCACTCCTACGAGCAGTACTTC
clone size: -; J gene: TRBJ2-6; V gene: TRBV9; D gene: -; CDR3 protein: CASSVEGLSVLTF; CDR3 DNA: TGTGCCAGCAGCGTGGAGGGTTTGAGCGTCCTGACTTTC
clone size: -; J gene: TRBJ2-5; V gene: TRBV5-4; D gene: TRBD1; CDR3 protein: CASSSPGQGGETQYF; CDR3 DNA: TGTGCCAGCAGCTCGCCGGGACAGGGAGGGGAGACCCAGTACTTC
clone size: -; J gene: TRBJ2-7; V gene: TRBV18; D gene: TRBD1; CDR3 protein: CASSPSGTAKSNEQYF; CDR3 DNA: TGTGCCAGCTCACCATCGGGGACAGCCAAGAGCAACGAGCAGTACTTC
clone size: -; J gene: TRBJ2-7; V gene: TRBV11-2; D gene: -; CDR3 protein: CASSLDRAPTYEQYF; CDR3 DNA: TGTGCCAGCAGCTTAGACAGGGCCCCCACCTACGAGCAGTACTTC
clone size: -; J gene: TRBJ2-5; V gene: TRBV11-2; D gene: -; CDR3 protein: CASSWAGSETQYF; CDR3 DNA: TGTGCCAGCAGCTGGGCGGGGTCAGAGACCCAGTACTTC
clone size: -; J gene: TRBJ2-6; V gene: TRBV6-5; D gene: -; CDR3 protein: CASSQSLPGANGLTF; CDR3 DNA: TGTGCCAGCAGTCAATCCCTCCCTGGGGCCAACGGCCTGACTTTC
clone size: -; J gene: TRBJ2-7; V gene: TRBV11-2; D gene: TRBD2; CDR3 protein: CASSSAGGVKNF; CDR3 DNA: TGTGCCAGCAGCAGCGCCGGGGGGGTGAAGAACTTC
clone size: -; J gene: TRBJ1-4; V gene: TRBV27; D gene: -; CDR3 protein: CASRALQLDTENEKLFF; CDR3 DNA: TGTGCCAGCAGGGCCCTGCAACTGGACACAGAAAATGAAAAACTGTTTTTT
clone size: -; J gene: TRBJ1-5; V gene: TRBV7-2; D gene: -; CDR3 protein: CASSHDRSHQPQHF; CDR3 DNA: TGTGCCAGCAGCCACGACAGGAGCCATCAGCCCCAGCATTTT
clone size: -; J gene: TRBJ2-4; V gene: TRBV2; D gene: TRBD2; CDR3 protein: CASSESDHRTSARRLAKNIQYF; CDR3 DNA: TGTGCCAGCAGTGAAAGTGACCATCGGACTAGCGCGAGAAGACTAGCCAAAAACATTCAGTACTTC
clone size: -; J gene: TRBJ2-2; V gene: TRBV7-6; D gene: -; CDR3 protein: CASSLLSTGELFF; CDR3 DNA: TGTGCCAGCAGCTTATTATCCACCGGGGAGCTGTTTTTT
clone size: -; J gene: TRBJ2-3; V gene: TRBV2; D gene: -; CDR3 protein: CASRRVDTQYF; CDR3 DNA: TGTGCCAGCAGGAGAGTAGATACGCAGTATTTT
clone size: few; J gene: TRBJ2-1; V gene: TRBV4-1; D gene: -; CDR3 protein: CASSKDWEQFF; CDR3 DNA: TGCGCCAGCAGCAAGGACTGGGAGCAGTTCTTC
clone size: -; J gene: TRBJ1-2; V gene: TRBV4-1; D gene: TRBD1; CDR3 protein: CASSQTTGVGYGYTF; CDR3 DNA: TGCGCCAGCAGCCAAACGACAGGGGTGGGCTATGGCTACACCTTC
clone size: -; J gene: TRBJ1-5; V gene: TRBV6-6; D gene: TRBD1; CDR3 protein: CAGREGQGSQPQHF; CDR3 DNA: TGTGCCGGCAGAGAAGGACAGGGCAGTCAGCCCCAGCATTTT
clone size: -; J gene: TRBJ2-3; V gene: TRBV30; D gene: -; CDR3 protein: CAWEATDTQYF; CDR3 DNA: TGTGCCTGGGAGGCAACAGATACGCAGTATTTT
clone size: few; J gene: TRBJ2-5; V gene: TRBV5-1; D gene: -; CDR3 protein: CASSLGPGETQYF; CDR3 DNA: TGCGCCAGCAGCTTGGGACCGGGTGAGACCCAGTACTTC
clone size: few; J gene: TRBJ2-3; V gene: TRBV7-8; D gene: TRBD2; CDR3 protein: CASSLSLAGGFSDTQYF; CDR3 DNA: TGTGCCAGCAGCTTATCGCTAGCGGGGGGCTTTTCAGATACGCAGTATTTT
clone size: few; J gene: TRBJ2-3; V gene: TRBV6-5; D gene: -; CDR3 protein: CASSYQAGDTQYF; CDR3 DNA: TGTGCCAGCAGTTACCAGGCAGGAGATACGCAGTATTTT
clone size: -; J gene: TRBJ2-6; V gene: TRBV9; D gene: TRBD1; CDR3 protein: CASSTDRKSGANGLTF; CDR3 DNA: TGTGCCAGCAGCACGGACAGGAAGTCTGGGGCCAACGGCCTGACTTTC
clone size: -; J gene: TRBJ2-5; V gene: TRBV18; D gene: -; CDR3 protein: CASSPKETQYF; CDR3 DNA: TGTGCCAGCTCACCCAAAGAGACCCAGTACTTC
clone size: -; J gene: TRBJ2-7; V gene: TRBV2; D gene: TRBD2; CDR3 protein: CASRTSGSYEQYF; CDR3 DNA: TGTGCCAGCAGGACTAGCGGGAGCTACGAGCAGTACTTC
clone size: once; J gene: TRBJ2-6; V gene: TRBV28; D gene: -; CDR3 protein: CASSSIGHWDNVLTF; CDR3 DNA: TGTGCCAGCAGTTCCATCGGACACTGGGACAACGTCCTGACTTTC
clone size: -; J gene: TRBJ2-6; V gene: TRBV6-5; D gene: -; CDR3 protein: CASSGSGANGLTF; CDR3 DNA: TGTGCCAGCAGCGGCTCTGGGGCCAACGGCCTGACTTTC
clone size: few; J gene: TRBJ2-1; V gene: TRBV14; D gene: TRBD2; CDR3 protein: CASSHLAGGSHNEQFF; CDR3 DNA: TGTGCCAGCAGCCATTTAGCGGGAGGGTCCCACAATGAGCAGTTCTTC
clone size: -; J gene: TRBJ1-5; V gene: TRBV7-9; D gene: -; CDR3 protein: CSSNPGGNQPQHF; CDR3 DNA: TGTTCCAGCAACCCCGGGGGTAATCAGCCCCAGCATTTT
clone size: few; J gene: TRBJ2-2; V gene: TRBV4-2; D gene: TRBD2; CDR3 protein: CASSQDPSGGANTGELFF; CDR3 DNA: TGTGCCAGCAGCCAAGATCCTAGCGGGGGAGCGAACACCGGGGAGCTGTTTTTT
clone size: few; J gene: TRBJ1-2; V gene: TRBV7-2; D gene: TRBD1; CDR3 protein: CASSPGRGQGAGYTF; CDR3 DNA: TGTGCCAGCAGCCCAGGCCGAGGGCAGGGGGCAGGCTACACCTTC